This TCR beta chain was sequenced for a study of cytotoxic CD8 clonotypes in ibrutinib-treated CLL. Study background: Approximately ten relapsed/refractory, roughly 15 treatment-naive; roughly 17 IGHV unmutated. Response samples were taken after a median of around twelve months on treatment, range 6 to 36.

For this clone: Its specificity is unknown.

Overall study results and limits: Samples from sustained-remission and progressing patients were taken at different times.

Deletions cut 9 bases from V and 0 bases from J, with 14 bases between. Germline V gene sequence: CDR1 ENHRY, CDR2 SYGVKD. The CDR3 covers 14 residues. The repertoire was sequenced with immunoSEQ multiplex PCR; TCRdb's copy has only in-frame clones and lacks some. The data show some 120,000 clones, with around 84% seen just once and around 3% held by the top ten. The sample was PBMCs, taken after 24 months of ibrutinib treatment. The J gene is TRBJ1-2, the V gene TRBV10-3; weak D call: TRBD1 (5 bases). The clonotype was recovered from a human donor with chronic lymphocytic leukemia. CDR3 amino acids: CAIKEPGTNYGYTF. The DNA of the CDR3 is TGTGCCATAAAAGAGCCAGGGACTAACTATGGCTACACCTTC.